The 17 T cell receptor beta chains in this list originate from one sample, sequenced in a study of radiation and T cells in renal cell carcinoma. Time point described: blood 4 weeks post-SBRT, at nephrectomy. Treatment noted: 15 Gy SBRT to primary tumor, nephrectomy 4 weeks later. Clones were sequenced by immunoSEQ multiplex PCR, and TCRdb holds only the in-frame ones, with some missing. Among around 99,000 clones listed, approximately 82% were seen once. The material sequenced was blood, taken from a patient whose treatment included radiotherapy and nephrectomy. All receptors derive from a man aged 55 to 70 with renal cell carcinoma.

The chain employs TRBV18 and TRBJ2-1; D might be TRBD1 (6 bases). Germline lookup yields CDR1 KGHSH and CDR2 LQKENI. The CDR3 extends over 14 amino acids. Trimming stripped 10 bases from V and 3 bases from J, with 16 bases between. The CDR3 DNA reads TGTGCCACACGACCGGGACAAGACTACAATGAGCAGTTCTTC. It is translated as CATRPGQDYNEQFF.

This clone showed up just once. The CDR3 DNA reads as TGTGCCAGCAGTGAATATGCCCTAGGAATAAGCGGGGAGCTGTTTTTT. Its protein product is CASSEYALGISGELFF. The chain is built from TRBV25-1 and TRBJ2-2; D is undetermined. Per germline, CDR1 MGHDK and CDR2 SYGVNS. The germline V and J ends were trimmed by 0 bases and 7 bases, with 15 bases remaining between them. The CDR3 totals 16 residues. The complete variable domain, with remaining parts taken from reference TRBV25-1 and TRBJ2-2, reads EADIYQTPRYLVIGTGKKITLECSQTMGHDKMYWYQQDPGMELHLIHYSYGVNSTEKGDLSSESTVSRIRTEHFPLTLESARPSHTSQYLCASSEYALGISGELFFGEGSRLTVL.

This chain's CDR3 is CASSQDLWGQGPIGAFF. CDR3 coding DNA: TGTGCCAGCAGCCAAGATTTATGGGGACAGGGGCCAATCGGAGCTTTCTTT. The chain employs TRBV4-2 and TRBJ1-1, with 10 nucleotides matching TRBD1. This CDR3 is 17 amino acids long. Germline-derived CDR1 and CDR2 are LGHNA and YNFKEQ. V trimming: 0 bases; J trimming: 10 bases; junction bases outside the gene matches: 14.

The chain carries TRBV19 and TRBJ2-3; tentatively, D is TRBD1 (7 bases). CDR3 length: 15 residues. Looked up from germline, CDR1 is LNHDA and CDR2 is SQIVND (reference sequence). The ends were cut back, 6 bases at V and 5 bases at J, with 18 bases in the middle. In DNA form, the CDR3 reads TGTGCCAGTAGCCTCTTCAGTCAGGGGGGAGATACGCAGTATTTT. As protein: CASSLFSQGGDTQYF.

The chain combines TRBV28 with TRBJ1-5; D gene uncertain. The ends were cut back, 9 bases at V and 9 bases at J, with 18 bases in the middle. The CDR3 is made up of 13 amino acids. Germline V CDR1 and CDR2: MDHEN, SYDVKM. The CDR3 DNA follows: TGTGCCAGTGTTAACACCGCACGGCCGCCCCAGCATTTT. Its protein product is CASVNTARPPQHF.

This rearrangement joins TRBV5-1 to TRBJ2-7, with TRBD1 matching 7 bases. Germline V gives CDR1 SGHRS, CDR2 YFSETQ. This CDR3 contains 14 residues. V shed 4 bases and J 3 bases; nucleotides not matched to a gene: 7. CDR3 protein: CASSIPGQLYEQYF. The CDR3 bases are TGCGCCAGCAGCATACCGGGACAGCTCTACGAGCAGTACTTC. The whole variable domain, remainder taken from reference TRBV5-1 and TRBJ2-7, is KAGVTQTPRYLIKTRGQQVTLSCSPISGHRSVSWYQQTPGQGLQFLFEYFSETQRNKGNFPGRFSGRQFSNSRSEMNVSTLELGDSALYLCASSIPGQLYEQYFGPGTRLTVT.

The chain has TRBV25-1 and TRBJ2-5; no reliable D call. Between the trimmed V and J ends, which lost 3 bases and 2 bases, there was a span of 10 bases. The CDR3 has 14 amino acids. Germline lookup yields CDR1 MGHDK and CDR2 SYGVNS. In nucleotides, the CDR3 is TGTGCCAGCAGTGATGTCCTGCAACAAGAGACCCAGTACTTC. Protein sequence: CASSDVLQQETQYF.

The gene calls are TRBV10-2 and TRBJ2-5, with a possible D match to TRBD2 (6 bases). The CDR3 covers 17 residues. Germline lookup yields CDR1 WSHSY and CDR2 SAAADI. V was trimmed by 5 bases and J by 2 bases, leaving 21 bases between them. In DNA form, the CDR3 reads TGCGCCAGCAGTCCGGGACTCCAAGACGTGACACAAGAGACCCAGTACTTC. As protein: CASSPGLQDVTQETQYF.

The chain combines TRBV10-1 with TRBJ2-7; 8 bases map to TRBD2. The CDR3 is 16 amino acids. V lost 4 bases and J lost 2; bases outside the gene matches: 10. The germline CDR1 and CDR2 sequences are WNHNN and SYGVQD (reference sequence). In DNA form, the CDR3 reads TGCGCCAGCAGTGTCACCCCGGGGGGGGGAACCTACGAGCAGTACTTC. This sequence encodes CASSVTPGGGTYEQYF.

Turning to this clone: Given a far larger clone just one base away, this is likely a sequencing read error. As DNA, the CDR3 is TGTGCCAGCAGTTACTGGGACGGCGTTGAAAAACTGTTTTTT. It is translated as CASSYWDGVEKLFF. This sequence joins TRBV6-5 and TRBJ1-4; tentative D call: TRBD1 (5 bases). The V gene lost 1 base and the J gene lost 7 bases, with 10 bases spanning the gap. The CDR3 has 14 amino acids. Germline assignment: CDR1 MNHEY and CDR2 SVGAGI.

The chain joins TRBV5-8 to TRBJ2-7; 9 bases match TRBD1. CDR3 length: 15 amino acids. The ends lost 5 bases at V and 3 bases at J; junction bases unmatched: 9. The germline CDR1 and CDR2 sequences are SGHTS and YDEGEE. The CDR3 DNA follows: TGTGCCAGCAGAGATGGGACAGGGACTTACTACGAGCAGTACTTC. Amino acids: CASRDGTGTYYEQYF. The full variable domain, its missing parts supplied by reference TRBV5-8 and TRBJ2-7, is EAGVTQSPTHLIKTRGQQATLRCSPISGHTSVYWYQQALGLGLQFLLWYDEGEERNRGNFPPRFSGRQFPNYSSELNVNALELEDSALYLCASRDGTGTYYEQYFGPGTRLTVT.

This chain joins TRBV7-6 and TRBJ2-7; TRBD1 might be the D (6 bases). Germline V lookup: CDR1 SGHVS, CDR2 FNYEAQ. Trimming removed 1 base at V and 4 bases at J, with 8 bases between. The CDR3 covers 13 residues. Written as DNA, the CDR3 is TGTGCCAGCAGCTTAGAGGGGGTGTACGAGCAGTACTTC. Protein sequence: CASSLEGVYEQYF.

The rearrangement joins TRBV27 to TRBJ2-7; D is possibly TRBD2 (5 bases). V was shortened by 6 bases and J by 0 bases, with 18 bases between the two germline ends. The CDR3 contains 16 residues. The V gene's germline CDR1 is MNHEY and CDR2 SMNVEV (reference sequence). The CDR3, as DNA: TGTGCCAGCAGCCCAAGGGCGGGCCCTAGCTCCTACGAGCAGTACTTC. Its protein product is CASSPRAGPSSYEQYF.

The chain combines TRBV29-1 with TRBJ1-6; D perhaps matches TRBD1 (5 bases). V was trimmed by 3 bases and J by 5 bases, leaving 8 bases between them. The CDR3 runs to 13 residues. Germline V gene sequence: CDR1 SQVTM, CDR2 ANQGSEA. In DNA, the CDR3 is TGCAGCGTTGAGGAGACAGATAATTCACCCCTCCACTTT. Its translation: CSVEETDNSPLHF.

V and J are TRBV19 and TRBJ2-5; D possibly corresponds to TRBD2 (7 bases). The V end lost 5 bases, the J end lost 5 bases, and 15 bases lay between the germline ends. This CDR3 is built from 14 residues. CDR1 and CDR2 from the germline V gene are LNHDA and SQIVND (reference sequence). The CDR3 sequence is CASSPGGMSETQYF. Written as DNA, the CDR3 is TGTGCCAGTAGTCCGGGGGGCATGTCGGAGACCCAGTACTTC.

The V and J genes are TRBV14 and TRBJ2-1; the D gene is possibly TRBD2 (5 bases). The CDR3 is made up of 15 amino acids. Germline-derived CDR1 and CDR2 are SGHDN and FVKESK. Trimming took 6 bases from V and 0 from J, leaving 12 bases between them. Here the CDR3 DNA reads TGTGCCAGCAGTACTAGGCTCAGCTCCTACAATGAGCAGTTCTTC. Translating it yields CASSTRLSSYNEQFF.

This clone has just one count. V and J are TRBV11-1 and TRBJ2-2, with D possibly matching TRBD2 (5 bases). Germline CDR1 SGHAT, CDR2 FQDESV (reference sequence). The CDR3 covers 17 residues. Trimming pared 2 bases from V and 0 bases from J, leaving 13 bases between. CDR3: CASSLPRRAANTGELFF. The DNA of the CDR3 is TGTGCCAGCAGCTTACCGCGGCGAGCGGCGAACACCGGGGAGCTGTTTTTT.